Below are 23 T cell receptor beta chains sequenced from a single sample in a study of T cell changes during pregnancy in multiple sclerosis (dated by TCRdb to the late 2010s). The library was produced with the immunoSEQ multiplex PCR assay. TCRdb re-hosts the immuneACCESS table, in-frame sequences only. Its copies lack some clones; in the studies checked, an unresolved V gene accounts for under half of them, and the cause for the rest is not known. The table for this sample lists under 25,000 clones; 70% to 90% of them were counted only once. The top ten constitute less than 20% of the sample. Sequences were derived from CD8+ T cells from peripheral blood mononuclear cells, sampled in the first trimester of pregnancy. The receptor set was obtained from a female donor in good health, enrolled as a control in a pregnancy study.

This clone was counted at least ten times. The chain is built from TRBV9 and TRBJ1-6, with 7 bases lining up with TRBD1. Unmatched junction bases numbered 8, after V lost 4 bases and J lost 10 bases. There are 14 residues in the CDR3. CDR1 is SGDLS and CDR2 is YYNGEE in the germline V gene. This CDR3 reads CASSPIGGGSPLHF. The CDR3 DNA reads as TGTGCCAGCAGCCCCATTGGAGGGGGCTCACCCCTCCACTTT.

The chain joins TRBV4-3 to TRBJ1-1; possible D gene TRBD1, 6 bases. In germline, CDR1 is LGHNA, CDR2 YSLEER. V was trimmed by 1 base and J by 5 bases, leaving 14 bases between them. There are 15 residues in the CDR3. CDR3 amino acids: CASSQGTAGGTEAFF. For the CDR3, the DNA is TGCGCCAGCAGCCAAGGGACAGCTGGGGGTACTGAAGCTTTCTTT.

J is TRBJ2-7 and V is TRBV18; 10 nucleotides agree with TRBD1. This CDR3 comprises 15 residues. The V gene end was trimmed by 6 bases and the J gene end by 4 bases; junction bases not matched to a gene: 9. The germline gives CDR1 KGHSH, CDR2 LQKENI. CDR3 sequence reads: CASSAVPGQGYEQYF. The CDR3 bases are TGTGCCAGCTCGGCGGTCCCGGGACAGGGGTACGAGCAGTACTTC.

The V and J genes are TRBV2 and TRBJ2-7; the match to TRBD1 covers 7 bases. This CDR3 contains 12 residues. CDR1 and CDR2 from the germline V gene are SNHLY and FYNNEI. V lost 6 bases and J lost 2; bases outside the gene matches: 1. In DNA form, the CDR3 reads TGTGCCAGCAGAGGGACAGCCTACGAGCAGTACTTC. This sequence encodes CASRGTAYEQYF.

This clone was observed a single time. The chain is built from TRBV18 and TRBJ2-5; maybe TRBD2 (6 bases). The V end was cut by 3 bases, the J end by 2 bases, with 13 bases between. Germline V lookup: CDR1 KGHSH, CDR2 LQKENI. The CDR3 runs to 15 residues. This CDR3 is CASSPSTRPQETQYF. CDR3 sequence (DNA): TGTGCCAGCTCACCCTCGACTAGACCACAAGAGACCCAGTACTTC. Full variable domain (remainder filled in from reference TRBV18 and TRBJ2-5): NAGVMQNPRHLVRRRGQEARLRCSPMKGHSHVYWYRQLPEEGLKFMVYLQKENIIDESGMPKERFSAEFPKEGPSILRIQQVVRGDSAAYFCASSPSTRPQETQYFGPGTRLLVL.

This clone was counted a few times. The V call is TRBV30, the J call TRBJ2-2, with D uncertain. The CDR3 totals 15 residues. With 2 bases removed from V and 0 bases from J, the gap between germline ends came to 10 bases. CDR1 is GTSNPN and CDR2 is SVGIG in the germline V gene (reference sequence). CDR3 in DNA: TGTGCCTGGAGTACCCCGGAGTCGAACACCGGGGAGCTGTTTTTT. Its translation: CAWSTPESNTGELFF.

The rearrangement uses TRBV10-3 and TRBJ1-2; 9 nucleotides align to TRBD1. This CDR3 comprises 17 residues. J lost 0 bases, V lost 4 bases, and 9 bases had no gene match. Germline V gene data show CDR1 as ENHRY and CDR2 as SYGVKD. The DNA of the CDR3 is TGTGCCATCAGTGGGGTGGTCGGGACAGGGCCTAACTATGGCTACACCTTC. It translates to CAISGVVGTGPNYGYTF.

The chain recombines TRBV6-1 with TRBJ1-1, with D hard to call. The germline gives CDR1 MNHNS, CDR2 SASEGT. Between the trimmed V and J ends, which lost 6 bases and 0 bases, there was a span of 8 bases. This CDR3 spans 13 amino acids. CDR3 in amino acids: CASSPTVNTEAFF. The CDR3 DNA reads as TGTGCCAGCAGCCCTACAGTGAACACTGAAGCTTTCTTT.

This clone has a single count. The chain has TRBV11-2 and TRBJ2-1, with 10 bases that match TRBD2. Losses at the gene ends were 5 bases for V and 4 bases for J; bases not matched to a gene: 14. CDR1 SGHAT and CDR2 FQNNGV come from the germline V gene. The CDR3 is 18 residues long. The CDR3 here is CASSLISWPSGRYNEQFF. CDR3 bases: TGTGCCAGCAGCCTTATCTCTTGGCCTAGCGGGAGATACAATGAGCAGTTCTTC.

The chain employs TRBV27 and TRBJ1-2; weak D call: TRBD1 (5 bases). The CDR3 extends over 16 amino acids. V was clipped by 3 bases and J by 0 bases, with 14 bases between them. CDR1 is MNHEY and CDR2 is SMNVEV in the germline V gene (reference sequence). This chain's CDR3 is CASSLRQGGANYGYTF. Here the CDR3 DNA reads TGTGCCAGCAGTTTGAGGCAGGGAGGTGCTAACTATGGCTACACCTTC.

The chain couples TRBV16 to TRBJ1-6, with D perhaps matching TRBD1 (6 bases). Germline V gene data show CDR1 as KGHSY and CDR2 as FQNENV. The CDR3 extends over 15 amino acids. V was clipped by 4 bases and J by 8 bases, with 15 bases between them. The CDR3 bases are TGTGCCAGCAGCCTTCCCCGGCAGGGGCATTCACCCCTCCACTTT. Residues: CASSLPRQGHSPLHF.

This chain joins TRBV10-2 and TRBJ2-1, with D uncertain. Trimming left V 7 bases short and J 4 bases short, with 17 bases between. The germline V gene encodes CDR1 WSHSY and CDR2 SAAADI. This CDR3 contains 15 residues. The CDR3 DNA reads as TGCGCCAGCAAGGTTAGCCCGAACTTGTACAATGAGCAGTTCTTC. This encodes CASKVSPNLYNEQFF.

This sequence joins TRBV7-9 and TRBJ2-3, with D maybe TRBD2 (6 bases). The germline gives CDR1 SEHNR, CDR2 FQNEAQ (reference sequence). The CDR3 contains 15 residues. The V end lost 6 bases, the J end lost 3 bases, and 16 bases lay between the germline ends. The CDR3: CASRPRGSATDTQYF. The CDR3, as DNA: TGTGCCAGCAGGCCCCGGGGGTCGGCGACAGATACGCAGTATTTT.

This clone appeared many times. This chain joins TRBV6-6 and TRBJ1-1; 9 positions match TRBD1. The CDR3 length is 15 residues. V shed 7 bases, J shed 0 bases, and the junction held 6 bases outside the gene matches. Germline lookup yields CDR1 MNHNY and CDR2 SVGAGI (reference sequence). CDR3 sequence reads: CASTTGGTMNTEAFF. The CDR3 coding sequence is TGTGCCAGCACGACAGGGGGTACAATGAACACTGAAGCTTTCTTT.

The V gene is TRBV7-9, the J gene TRBJ2-7, with D maybe TRBD2 (6 bases). The CDR3 is made up of 14 amino acids. Trimming took off 4 bases at V and 2 bases at J, with 12 bases between the two ends. Per germline, CDR1 SEHNR and CDR2 FQNEAQ (reference sequence). CDR3 amino acids: CASSSTDYTYEQYF. CDR3 DNA: TGTGCCAGCAGCTCAACGGACTACACCTACGAGCAGTACTTC.

The J gene is TRBJ2-7, the V gene TRBV7-2; the D gene is possibly TRBD1 (5 bases). The CDR3 sequence is 15 residues long. With 0 bases removed from V and 5 bases from J, the gap between germline ends came to 14 bases. Looked up from germline, CDR1 is SGHTA and CDR2 is FQGNSA. The CDR3 DNA is TGTGCCAGCAGCTTAGCTTCGCAGGGTAGGCACGAGCAGTACTTC. Residues: CASSLASQGRHEQYF.

This clone has only a few counts. The CDR3 loop reads CASSLGPLYGYTF. The CDR3, as DNA: TGTGCCAGCAGTTTAGGGCCTCTCTATGGCTACACCTTC. The rearrangement uses TRBV27 and TRBJ1-2; D unresolved. The germline V gene has CDR1 MNHEY and CDR2 SMNVEV (reference sequence). The CDR3 sequence is 13 residues long. The ends were cut back, 2 bases at V and 4 bases at J, with 8 bases in the middle.

By proportion, this clone is medium-sized. V gene TRBV5-6 combines with J gene TRBJ1-2, with 10 positions matching TRBD1. Unmatched junction bases numbered 2, after V lost 3 bases and J lost 0 bases. Germline V gene sequence: CDR1 SGHDT, CDR2 YYEEEE. This CDR3 has 15 amino acids. Here the CDR3 reads CASSSGTGANYGYTF. Written as DNA, the CDR3 is TGTGCCAGCAGCTCGGGGACAGGGGCTAACTATGGCTACACCTTC.

V is TRBV5-1 and J is TRBJ2-3, with TRBD2 identical over 10 bases. Per the germline V gene, CDR1 is SGHRS and CDR2 is YFSETQ. Losses at the gene ends were 1 base for V and 4 bases for J; bases not matched to a gene: 6. The CDR3 has 16 residues. The CDR3 DNA is TGCGCCAGCAGCTTGTTTGGGACTAGCGTTTCAGATACGCAGTATTTT. This sequence encodes CASSLFGTSVSDTQYF. The complete variable domain, with remaining parts taken from reference TRBV5-1 and TRBJ2-3, reads KAGVTQTPRYLIKTRGQQVTLSCSPISGHRSVSWYQQTPGQGLQFLFEYFSETQRNKGNFPGRFSGRQFSNSRSEMNVSTLELGDSALYLCASSLFGTSVSDTQYFGPGTRLTVL.

The chain is built from TRBV19 and TRBJ1-2; D possibly corresponds to TRBD1 (5 bases). The V gene's germline CDR1 is LNHDA and CDR2 SQIVND (reference sequence). V gave up 6 bases and J gave up 3 bases, with 8 bases separating them. The CDR3 consists of 12 residues. CDR3 sequence: CASSTGDYGYTF. The CDR3 DNA is TGTGCCAGTAGCACAGGCGACTATGGCTACACCTTC. Full variable domain (remainder filled in from reference TRBV19 and TRBJ1-2): DGGITQSPKYLFRKEGQNVTLSCEQNLNHDAMYWYRQDPGQGLRLIYYSQIVNDFQKGDIAEGYSVSREKKESFPLTVTSAQKNPTAFYLCASSTGDYGYTFGSGTRLTVV.

The rearrangement joins TRBV4-3 to TRBJ2-5; perhaps TRBD1 as D (8 bases). The CDR3 length is 14 residues. Germline V CDR1 and CDR2: LGHNA, YSLEER. Deletions cut 0 bases from V and 7 bases from J, with 12 bases between. The chain's CDR3 is CASSQDHRGGTQYF. CDR3 nucleotides: TGCGCCAGCAGCCAAGATCACAGGGGGGGGACCCAGTACTTC.

The chain couples TRBV5-1 to TRBJ2-1; the match to TRBD1 covers 11 bases. The CDR3 runs to 18 residues. The germline V gene encodes CDR1 SGHRS and CDR2 YFSETQ. V dropped 0 bases and J dropped 7; count of bases not matched to a gene: 12. CDR3 region: CASSLVGTGGSFGNEQFF. The CDR3 nucleotides read TGCGCCAGCAGCTTGGTCGGGACAGGGGGATCTTTTGGGAATGAGCAGTTCTTC. Full variable domain (remainder filled in from reference TRBV5-1 and TRBJ2-1): KAGVTQTPRYLIKTRGQQVTLSCSPISGHRSVSWYQQTPGQGLQFLFEYFSETQRNKGNFPGRFSGRQFSNSRSEMNVSTLELGDSALYLCASSLVGTGGSFGNEQFFGPGTRLTVL.

The gene calls are TRBV29-1 and TRBJ1-2; D is unresolved. This CDR3 is built from 15 residues. The germline gives CDR1 SQVTM, CDR2 ANQGSEA. V lost 3 bases, J lost 4 bases, and 18 bases lay in between. The CDR3, as DNA: TGCAGCGTTGACGGCACCCTCGAGCGGAGCTATGGCTACACCTTC. It codes for CSVDGTLERSYGYTF.